A single T cell receptor beta chain is shown here with its context. The CDR3 runs 15 residues. The germline CDR1 and CDR2 sequences are SEHNR and FQNEAQ (reference sequence). The trim removed 2 bases at V and 5 bases at J, leaving 4 bases unmatched. Those enrolled in Seattle joined during active infection and were followed longitudinally afterward. This sample stems from a study of blood T cell repertoires in COVID-19. Study-wide background: T cells, B-cell-depleted T cells, or PBMCs provided the cDNA or gDNA that served as material.

Sequencing was performed with immunoSEQ multiplex PCR; in TCRdb, only in-frame clones are kept and a portion is missing. This sample has about 370,000 clones, with around 87% found just once. The chain carries TRBV7-9 and TRBJ2-2; the match to TRBD2 covers 8 bases. The sequenced sample was peripheral blood. The receptor was derived from a young woman with COVID-19, enrolled during active disease. CDR3 in DNA: TGTGCCAGCAGCTTAATCCGGGAGGGGACCGGGGAGCTGTTTTTT. Amino acid sequence: CASSLIREGTGELFF.